One and the same sample provided the 15 T cell receptor beta chains below, sequenced in a study of cytomegalovirus exposure and HLA in healthy donors (dated by TCRdb to about 2017). To prepare the library, the immunoSEQ multiplex PCR assay was applied. For the multiplex PCR, a mixture combining 60 forward primers for TCR Vbeta segments and 13 reverse primers for TCR Jbeta segments was used. The immuneACCESS repertoire file appears here via TCRdb, limited to in-frame rearrangements. These files lack a portion of the clones; in checked studies, under half of the deficit traces to unresolved V genes, and the cause of the others is not known. The sample table shows about 140,000 clones, and around 75% are seen once. The leading ten clones occupy approximately 1.8% of the sample. Sequenced sample: PBMCs. Receptors were obtained from a woman in her 30s in good health and CMV-seronegative.

This clone was seen a handful of times. CDR3 loop: CASSLGLAGGLKETQYF. DNA of the CDR3: TGTGCCAGCAGCCTGGGACTAGCGGGGGGACTAAAAGAGACCCAGTACTTC. The gene calls are TRBV2 and TRBJ2-5, with 15 nucleotides matching TRBD2. The germline V gene encodes CDR1 SNHLY and CDR2 FYNNEI. V dropped 6 bases and J dropped 3; count of bases not matched to a gene: 8. This CDR3 spans 17 amino acids.

The chain recombines TRBV6-5 with TRBJ2-5; 9 bases line up with TRBD1. V shed 6 bases, J shed 4 bases, and the junction held 6 bases outside the gene matches. Per germline, CDR1 MNHEY and CDR2 SVGAGI. This CDR3 contains 14 residues. CDR3 in amino acids: CASRGQGGGETQYF. The CDR3 coding sequence is TGTGCCAGCAGGGGACAGGGTGGGGGAGAGACCCAGTACTTC.

V and J are TRBV2 and TRBJ2-1; D may be TRBD1 (6 bases). CDR1 is SNHLY and CDR2 is FYNNEI in the germline V gene. This CDR3 spans 12 amino acids. Trimming removed 9 bases at V and 2 bases at J, with 8 bases between. The chain's CDR3 is CASGGTYNEQFF. In DNA form, the CDR3 reads TGTGCCAGTGGGGGCACCTACAATGAGCAGTTCTTC.

This chain connects TRBV28 to TRBJ2-7; TRBD2 matches 8 bases. This CDR3 region has 15 residues. Trimming took 5 bases from V and 5 from J; bases not matched to a gene: 11. CDR1 is MDHEN and CDR2 is SYDVKM in the germline V gene. The CDR3 spells CASSPVHGGDHEQYF. The CDR3 nucleotides are TGTGCCAGCAGTCCAGTACACGGGGGGGACCACGAGCAGTACTTC.

This chain joins TRBV10-3 and TRBJ1-1; D may be TRBD1 (5 bases). The length of the CDR3 is 14 residues. Germline CDR1 reads ENHRY; CDR2 reads SYGVKD. The ends were cut back, 4 bases at V and 2 bases at J, with 11 bases in the middle. CDR3 nucleotides: TGTGCCATCAGTGGAACAGACAGAAACACTGAAGCTTTCTTT. Its translation: CAISGTDRNTEAFF.

The chain couples TRBV5-1 to TRBJ2-7, with 12 bases lining up with TRBD2. V lost 0 bases to trimming and J lost 4 bases; unmatched junction nucleotides: 2. Germline-derived CDR1 and CDR2 are SGHRS and YFSETQ. The CDR3 contains 15 residues. The CDR3 region has the DNA TGCGCCAGCAGCTTGGCTAGCGGGAGGGTATACGAGCAGTACTTC. Translated: CASSLASGRVYEQYF.

The chain recombines TRBV5-1 with TRBJ2-2, with a tentative D call TRBD1 (6 bases). The CDR3 is 15 amino acids. The ends were cut back, 4 bases at V and 1 base at J, with 11 bases in the middle. Germline V gene lookup returns CDR1 SGHRS and CDR2 YFSETQ. CDR3 bases: TGCGCCAGCAGCCCCGGACAGCAGAACACCGGGGAGCTGTTTTTT. It yields the protein CASSPGQQNTGELFF. Together with reference TRBV5-1 and TRBJ2-2, the CDR3 gives the full variable domain: KAGVTQTPRYLIKTRGQQVTLSCSPISGHRSVSWYQQTPGQGLQFLFEYFSETQRNKGNFPGRFSGRQFSNSRSEMNVSTLELGDSALYLCASSPGQQNTGELFFGEGSRLTVL.

The chain links TRBV7-9 to TRBJ1-4; TRBD1 aligns across 7 bases. Germline CDR1 is SEHNR and CDR2 is FQNEAQ (reference sequence). V trimming: 2 bases; J trimming: 6 bases; junction bases outside the gene matches: 3. CDR3 size: 14 residues. The CDR3 spells CASSLTGEDEKLFF. CDR3 DNA sequence: TGTGCCAGCAGCTTAACAGGGGAGGATGAAAAACTGTTTTTT.

V and J are TRBV30 and TRBJ1-4, with TRBD1 as a possible D gene (5 bases). This CDR3 has 15 residues. In germline, CDR1 is GTSNPN, CDR2 SVGIG (reference sequence). Trimming cost V 1 base and J 4 bases, with 13 bases left between them. The CDR3, as DNA: TGTGCCTGGAGTGGGCGGGGGGTTCTTAATGAAAAACTGTTTTTT. It yields the protein CAWSGRGVLNEKLFF.

The chain couples TRBV19 to TRBJ1-1; 8 bases map to TRBD1. The CDR3 is 15 amino acids. Trimming at V came to 5 bases and at J to 0 bases, leaving 5 bases not matched to a gene. Germline V CDR1 and CDR2: LNHDA, SQIVND (reference sequence). The CDR3: CASSPWTGMNTEAFF. The CDR3 DNA follows: TGTGCCAGTAGTCCGTGGACAGGGATGAACACTGAAGCTTTCTTT.

The chain uses TRBV6-5 and TRBJ1-2; D might be TRBD1 (5 bases). This CDR3 is 14 amino acids long. The germline V gene encodes CDR1 MNHEY and CDR2 SVGAGI. V was shortened by 5 bases and J by 2 bases, with 12 bases between the two germline ends. The CDR3 spells CASSESRVNYGYTF. The CDR3 DNA follows: TGTGCCAGCAGTGAAAGCAGGGTCAACTATGGCTACACCTTC.

J is TRBJ2-3 and V is TRBV7-9; D is perhaps TRBD2 (6 bases). CDR3 size: 14 residues. Germline-derived CDR1 and CDR2 are SEHNR and FQNEAQ (reference sequence). Trimming shortened V by 1 base and J by 2 bases, and 7 bases separated the two germline ends. The CDR3 loop reads CASSLGTTTDTQYF. The DNA for the CDR3 is TGTGCCAGCAGCTTAGGGACTACCACAGATACGCAGTATTTT.

The CDR3 protein is CASSPTGGRTEAFF. In nucleotides, the CDR3 is TGTGCCAGCAGCCCGACAGGGGGACGGACTGAAGCTTTCTTT. The genes are TRBV7-2 and TRBJ1-1; 9 bases map to TRBD1. The CDR3 is 14 residues long. Germline values: CDR1 SGHTA, CDR2 FQGNSA. The trim removed 5 bases at V and 5 bases at J, leaving 6 bases unmatched.

The V and J genes are TRBV28 and TRBJ1-4, with 8 bases lining up with TRBD1. CDR3 length: 13 residues. With 3 bases clipped from V and 7 bases from J, the junction kept 1 base outside the gene matches. Germline V CDR1 and CDR2: MDHEN, SYDVKM. DNA of the CDR3: TGTGCCAGCAGTTTCGGACAGGGTGAAAAACTGTTTTTT. It codes for CASSFGQGEKLFF.

This clone was seen just once. This sequence joins TRBV19 and TRBJ2-3, with no clear D. CDR1 is LNHDA, CDR2 SQIVND, per germline (reference sequence). The CDR3 contains 13 residues. V was clipped by 0 bases and J by 6 bases, with 7 bases between them. The CDR3 sequence is CASSIDSTDTQYF. CDR3 in DNA: TGTGCCAGTAGTATAGATTCTACCGATACGCAGTATTTT.